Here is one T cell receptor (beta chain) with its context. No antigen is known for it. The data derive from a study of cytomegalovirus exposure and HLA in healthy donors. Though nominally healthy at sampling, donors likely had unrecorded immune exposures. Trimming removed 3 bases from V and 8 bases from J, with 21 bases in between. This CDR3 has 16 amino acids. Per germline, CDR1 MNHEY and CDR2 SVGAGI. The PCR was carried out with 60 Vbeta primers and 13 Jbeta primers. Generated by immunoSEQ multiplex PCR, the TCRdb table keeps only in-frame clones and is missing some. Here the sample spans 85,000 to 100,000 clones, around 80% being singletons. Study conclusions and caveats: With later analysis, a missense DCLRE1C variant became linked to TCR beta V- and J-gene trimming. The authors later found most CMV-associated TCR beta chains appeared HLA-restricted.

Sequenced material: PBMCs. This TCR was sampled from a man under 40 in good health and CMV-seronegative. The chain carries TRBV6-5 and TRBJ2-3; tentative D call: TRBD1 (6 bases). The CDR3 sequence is CASSYGRRIGQTTQYF. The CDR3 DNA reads TGTGCCAGCAGTTATGGCCGCCGAATAGGACAGACTACGCAGTATTTT.